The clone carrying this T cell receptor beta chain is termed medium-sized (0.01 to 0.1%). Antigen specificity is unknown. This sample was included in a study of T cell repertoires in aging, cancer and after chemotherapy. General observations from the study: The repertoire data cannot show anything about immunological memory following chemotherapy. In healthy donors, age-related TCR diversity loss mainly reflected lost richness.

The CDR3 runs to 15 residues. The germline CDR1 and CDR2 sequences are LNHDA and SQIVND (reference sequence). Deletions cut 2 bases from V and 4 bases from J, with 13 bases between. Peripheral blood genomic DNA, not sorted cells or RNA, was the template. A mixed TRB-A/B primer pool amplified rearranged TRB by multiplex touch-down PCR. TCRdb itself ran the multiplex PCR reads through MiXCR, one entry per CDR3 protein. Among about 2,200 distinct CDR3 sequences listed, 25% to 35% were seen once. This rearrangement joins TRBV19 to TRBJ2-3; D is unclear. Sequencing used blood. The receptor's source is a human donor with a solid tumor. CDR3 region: CASSIFPSQADTQYF. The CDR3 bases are TGTGCCAGTAGTATATTCCCGTCGCAGGCAGATACGCAGTATTTT.